The 22 T cell receptor beta chains below all came from one sample that was sequenced in a study of cytomegalovirus exposure and HLA in healthy donors. Produced via immunoSEQ multiplex PCR; TCRdb's table is partial and in-frame only. Here the sample spans about 240,000 clones, about 86% being singletons. Sequencing input: PBMCs. The origin of the receptors is a man aged 18 to 35 in good health and CMV-seronegative.

The chain is built from TRBV6-5 and TRBJ2-2; TRBD1 matches 10 bases. The CDR3 covers 16 residues. Germline V gives CDR1 MNHEY, CDR2 SVGAGI. V lost 0 bases and J lost 3; bases outside the gene matches: 1. CDR3 protein: CASSYSDRGDTGELFF. CDR3 DNA: TGTGCCAGCAGTTACTCGGACAGGGGGGACACCGGGGAGCTGTTTTTT.

This rearrangement joins TRBV11-2 to TRBJ2-7; no firm D call. CDR1 is SGHAT, CDR2 FQNNGV, per germline. This CDR3 is built from 14 residues. V lost 0 bases and J 1 base, leaving 7 bases between the germline ends. This CDR3 reads CASSLDRLSYEQYF. CDR3 in DNA: TGTGCCAGCAGCTTAGACCGTTTGTCCTACGAGCAGTACTTC.

The chain couples TRBV2 to TRBJ1-2, with D unresolved. V shed 6 bases and J shed 0 bases, with 14 bases lying between them. Germline CDR1 reads SNHLY; CDR2 reads FYNNEI. The CDR3 spans 15 residues. The CDR3 DNA is TGTGCCAGCAGGACCCTGGACGGGACTAACTATGGCTACACCTTC. Translation: CASRTLDGTNYGYTF. The complete variable domain, with remaining parts taken from reference TRBV2 and TRBJ1-2, reads EPEVTQTPSHQVTQMGQEVILRCVPISNHLYFYWYRQILGQKVEFLVSFYNNEISEKSEIFDDQFSVERPDGSNFTLKIRSTKLEDSAMYFCASRTLDGTNYGYTFGSGTRLTVV.

The gene calls are TRBV6-5 and TRBJ2-7; TRBD1 matches 7 bases. Trimming cost V 5 bases and J 2 bases; bases outside gene matches: 3. In germline, CDR1 is MNHEY, CDR2 SVGAGI. This CDR3 is 13 amino acids long. CDR3 loop: CASSPTGAYEQYF. The CDR3 nucleotides are TGTGCCAGCAGTCCAACAGGGGCCTACGAGCAGTACTTC.

This clone was seen a handful of times. The chain uses TRBV1 and TRBJ2-3; the table's TRBD2 call for D was not verified on the DNA. TRBV1 is designated a pseudogene. The CDR3 totals 15 residues. The CDR3 DNA is TGCACCAGCAGCCAAGAATCAGCGCGAGGGGATACGCAGTATTTT. This translates into CTSSQESARGDTQYF.

The V and J genes are TRBV7-9 and TRBJ1-2, with D hard to call. This CDR3 region has 16 residues. The germline V and J ends were trimmed by 3 bases and 2 bases, with 16 bases remaining between them. The germline gives CDR1 SEHNR, CDR2 FQNEAQ (reference sequence). The CDR3 DNA reads TGTGCCAGCAGCTTTTCGTACCGCAGGCTGAACTATGGCTACACCTTC. Translating it yields CASSFSYRRLNYGYTF.

The V gene is TRBV5-1, the J gene TRBJ2-5; 14 positions agree with TRBD2. The CDR3 covers 16 residues. V dropped 1 base and J dropped 5; count of bases not matched to a gene: 4. Per the germline V gene, CDR1 is SGHRS and CDR2 is YFSETQ. The CDR3 region is CASSLLTSGGAETQYF. DNA for the CDR3: TGCGCCAGCAGCTTGCTGACTAGCGGGGGGGCGGAGACCCAGTACTTC.

The chain has TRBV27 and TRBJ2-2, with 12 bases lining up with TRBD2. The CDR3 has 17 residues. Germline CDR1 is MNHEY and CDR2 is SMNVEV (reference sequence). Unmatched junction bases numbered 8, after V lost 5 bases and J lost 4 bases. In DNA, the CDR3 is TGTGCCAGCAGTCCTGCTAGCGGGAGGGCAGGCACCGGGGAGCTGTTTTTT. Amino acid sequence: CASSPASGRAGTGELFF.

The gene calls are TRBV7-2 and TRBJ2-5; TRBD2 matches at 8 bases. Trimming at V came to 5 bases and at J to 5 bases, leaving 16 bases not matched to a gene. CDR3 length: 17 residues. Germline CDR1 and CDR2: SGHTA and FQGNSA. The DNA of the CDR3 is TGTGCCAGCAGCCCGAGGCCCGGGAGGGACTTTCGGGAGACCCAGTACTTC. Its protein product is CASSPRPGRDFRETQYF.

The V call is TRBV6-4, the J call TRBJ2-5; D ambiguous. Between the trimmed V and J ends, which lost 5 bases and 5 bases, there was a span of 12 bases. The CDR3 spans 13 residues. CDR1 and CDR2 (germline): MRHNA, SNTAGT. CDR3 loop: CASSYWAGETQYF. CDR3 nucleotide sequence: TGTGCCAGCAGTTACTGGGCTGGCGAGACCCAGTACTTC.

The DNA for the CDR3 is TGTGCCAGCAGCTTCGGCGGTTACCAAGAGACCCAGTACTTC. The encoded protein is CASSFGGYQETQYF. This chain connects TRBV11-2 to TRBJ2-5; D not resolved. The CDR3 is 14 amino acids. CDR1 SGHAT and CDR2 FQNNGV come from the germline V gene. Trimming shortened V by 3 bases and J by 0 bases, and 8 bases separated the two germline ends.

The rearrangement uses TRBV5-1 and TRBJ1-3, with a tentative D call TRBD1 (5 bases). CDR3 length equals 16 residues. CDR1 and CDR2 (germline): SGHRS, YFSETQ. V shed 0 bases and J shed 0 bases, with 10 bases lying between them. The chain's CDR3 is CASSLVGAYSGNTIYF. DNA of the CDR3: TGCGCCAGCAGCTTGGTAGGGGCGTACTCTGGAAACACCATATATTTT.

The chain links TRBV28 to TRBJ2-7; D unclear. The V gene's germline CDR1 is MDHEN and CDR2 SYDVKM. V lost 10 bases, J lost 0 bases, and 10 bases lay in between. The CDR3 extends over 12 amino acids. The chain's CDR3 is CATISTSYEQYF. The CDR3 DNA sequence: TGTGCCACAATTAGTACCTCCTACGAGCAGTACTTC.

The chain couples TRBV5-1 to TRBJ2-4, with D tentatively TRBD2 (5 bases). This CDR3 is built from 14 residues. With 4 bases removed from V and 6 bases from J, the gap between germline ends came to 14 bases. CDR1 SGHRS and CDR2 YFSETQ come from the germline V gene. CDR3: CASSPSGMGNIQYF. In nucleotides, the CDR3 is TGCGCCAGCAGCCCGTCGGGGATGGGAAACATTCAGTACTTC.

The V and J genes are TRBV7-2 and TRBJ2-7, with 14 bases that match TRBD2. The CDR3 has 15 amino acids. The germline V gene encodes CDR1 SGHTA and CDR2 FQGNSA. Trimming at V came to 3 bases and at J to 3 bases, leaving 1 base not matched to a gene. CDR3 in amino acids: CASSLTSGGVYEQYF. The CDR3 coding sequence is TGTGCCAGCAGCTTGACTAGCGGGGGGGTCTACGAGCAGTACTTC.

The chain is built from TRBV14 and TRBJ1-3; no definite D call. V dropped 4 bases and J dropped 1 base, with 14 bases sitting between them. Germline CDR1 is SGHDN and CDR2 is FVKESK. The CDR3 spans 16 residues. CDR3 nucleotides: TGTGCCAGCAGCCCCACGGGAATCCTTTCTGGAAACACCATATATTTT. Amino acid sequence: CASSPTGILSGNTIYF.

This rearrangement joins TRBV10-3 to TRBJ2-3; weak D call: TRBD2 (6 bases). CDR3 size: 15 residues. CDR1 is ENHRY and CDR2 is SYGVKD in the germline V gene. With 5 bases removed from V and 5 bases from J, the gap between germline ends came to 17 bases. The CDR3 sequence is CAISSTGTQRDTQYF. The CDR3 nucleotides read TGTGCCATCAGTTCAACCGGGACTCAGAGAGATACGCAGTATTTT.

This chain connects TRBV7-9 to TRBJ2-7; TRBD1 aligns across 9 bases. CDR1 is SEHNR and CDR2 is FQNEAQ in the germline V gene (reference sequence). V shed 5 bases, J shed 1 base, and the junction held 6 bases outside the gene matches. The CDR3 extends over 15 amino acids. CDR3 sequence: CASSPQGQGSYEQYF. In nucleotides, the CDR3 is TGTGCCAGCAGCCCCCAGGGACAGGGATCCTACGAGCAGTACTTC.

A single count supports this clone. This chain links TRBV2 with TRBJ2-1; 8 positions match TRBD2. Germline CDR1 and CDR2: SNHLY and FYNNEI. The V and J ends lost 5 bases and 4 bases, in that order; junction bases with no gene match: 7. This CDR3 is built from 15 residues. The CDR3 loop reads CASSLGLAGYNEQFF. The DNA for the CDR3 is TGTGCCAGCAGTCTCGGGCTAGCGGGTTACAATGAGCAGTTCTTC.

This clone was counted a single time. The chain joins TRBV6-1 to TRBJ2-3; 9 bases map to TRBD2. The CDR3 contains 12 residues. Germline CDR1 and CDR2: MNHNS and SASEGT. The CDR3 DNA is TGTGTCCTAGCGGGACCCACAGATACGCAGTATTTT. This codes for CVLAGPTDTQYF.

The rearrangement links TRBV28 to TRBJ2-7; TRBD2 matches at 8 bases. V lost 3 bases, J lost 2 bases, and 6 bases stayed unmatched. This CDR3 has 15 amino acids. The germline V gene has CDR1 MDHEN and CDR2 SYDVKM. The CDR3 here is CASSFGGDLTYEQYF. The CDR3 nucleotides read TGTGCCAGCAGTTTCGGGGGGGACCTAACCTACGAGCAGTACTTC.

This clone has a single count. This chain's CDR3 is CATSRDGGPQPQHF. For the CDR3, the DNA is TGTGCCACCAGCAGAGACGGGGGGCCTCAGCCCCAGCATTTT. The chain uses TRBV15 and TRBJ1-5, with D possibly TRBD1 on 6 matching bases. Germline V lookup: CDR1 LNHNV, CDR2 YYDKDF (reference sequence). The CDR3 length is 14 residues. With 0 bases removed from V and 6 bases from J, the gap between germline ends came to 9 bases. The whole variable domain, remainder taken from reference TRBV15 and TRBJ1-5, is DAMVIQNPRYQVTQFGKPVTLSCSQTLNHNVMYWYQQKSSQAPKLLFHYYDKDFNNEADTPDNFQSRRPNTSFCFLDIRSPGLGDTAMYLCATSRDGGPQPQHFGDGTRLSIL.